One and the same sample provided the 14 T cell receptor beta chains below, sequenced in a study of blood T cell repertoires in COVID-19 (dated by TCRdb to the early 2020s). The library was obtained by the immunoSEQ multiplex PCR assay. TCRdb took this table from immuneACCESS and kept in-frame rearrangements with V and J called. Such tables lack part of the clones; where checked against another copy, unresolved V genes explain under half of the gap, and the rest is unexplained. Recorded for this sample are about 370,000 clones; roughly 92% of them occurred a single time. The leading ten clones occupy roughly 0.9% of the sample. Material for sequencing was PBMCs or T cells enriched from blood (not recorded which). The receptor set was obtained from a woman aged 40 to 55 who had been exposed to COVID-19.

This clone is a singleton in its sample. The chain is built from TRBV7-2 and TRBJ2-1; 7 positions agree with TRBD1. The length of the CDR3 is 17 residues. Losses at the gene ends were 5 bases for V and 0 bases for J; bases not matched to a gene: 10. The V gene's germline CDR1 is SGHTA and CDR2 FQGNSA. The CDR3 spells CASSPRQGKSSYNEQFF. The CDR3 DNA is TGTGCCAGCAGCCCCCGACAGGGAAAGAGCTCCTACAATGAGCAGTTCTTC.

The V and J genes are TRBV11-3 and TRBJ2-7, with D possibly being TRBD2 (6 bases). Germline CDR1 reads SGHNT; CDR2 reads YENEEA. This CDR3 comprises 14 residues. Deletions cut 8 bases from V and 3 bases from J, with 17 bases between. The CDR3: CASAEGGVIYEQYF. CDR3 coding DNA: TGTGCCAGCGCGGAGGGTGGGGTGATCTACGAGCAGTACTTC.

The V call is TRBV4-3, the J call TRBJ2-1, with 10 bases lining up with TRBD2. The CDR3 runs to 17 residues. The germline gives CDR1 LGHNA, CDR2 YSLEER. Trimming at V came to 1 base and at J to 2 bases, leaving 5 bases not matched to a gene. CDR3 sequence: CASSQASTSGAYNEQFF. Here the CDR3 DNA reads TGCGCCAGCAGCCAAGCCTCAACTAGCGGGGCCTACAATGAGCAGTTCTTC.

This chain connects TRBV9 to TRBJ2-7, with D possibly matching TRBD2 (7 bases). The CDR3 has 15 residues. Germline loops: CDR1 SGDLS, CDR2 YYNGEE. V was clipped by 4 bases and J by 4 bases, with 18 bases between them. CDR3 nucleotide sequence: TGTGCCAGCAGCCCCTCAGCAGGGGAGGGATACGAGCAGTACTTC. Its protein product is CASSPSAGEGYEQYF.

The J gene is TRBJ2-5, the V gene TRBV7-3; TRBD2 is a possible D gene (6 bases). Trimming removed 5 bases at V and 5 bases at J, with 15 bases between. CDR3 size: 14 residues. CDR1 is SGHTA, CDR2 FQGTGA, per germline. The DNA of the CDR3 is TGTGCCAGCAGCCCCCATCGGCTAGCGGAGACCCAGTACTTC. Translating it yields CASSPHRLAETQYF.

This clone was recorded once. CDR3 loop: CASSQDQTAVSYEQYF. CDR3 DNA: TGCGCCAGCAGCCAAGATCAAACGGCGGTCTCCTACGAGCAGTACTTC. This chain joins TRBV4-1 and TRBJ2-7; the D is unclear. Per germline, CDR1 MGHRA and CDR2 YSYEKL. Trimming removed 0 bases at V and 0 bases at J, with 12 bases between. The CDR3 spans 16 residues.

This chain connects TRBV5-1 to TRBJ1-4; tentative D call: TRBD1 (6 bases). Trimming stripped 6 bases from V and 5 bases from J, with 17 bases between. The CDR3 is 15 amino acids. CDR1 and CDR2 from the germline V gene are SGHRS and YFSETQ. Here the CDR3 reads CASTGRGNPNEKLFF. CDR3 nucleotide sequence: TGCGCCAGCACGGGAAGGGGGAACCCGAATGAAAAACTGTTTTTT.

V is TRBV10-1 and J is TRBJ1-1; no clear D gene. The CDR3 covers 13 residues. V gave up 4 bases and J gave up 4 bases, with 10 bases separating them. CDR1 and CDR2 from the germline V gene are WNHNN and SYGVQD (reference sequence). CDR3 in amino acids: CASSASRGTEAFF. CDR3 DNA: TGCGCCAGCAGTGCGTCCCGAGGCACTGAAGCTTTCTTT.

V is TRBV7-3 and J is TRBJ1-1, with D hard to call. Trimming pared 6 bases from V and 4 bases from J, leaving 12 bases between. CDR1 and CDR2 (germline): SGHTA, FQGTGA. CDR3 length equals 13 residues. The CDR3 here is CASSSEIGTEAFF. In nucleotides, the CDR3 is TGTGCCAGCAGTAGTGAGATCGGCACTGAAGCTTTCTTT. Full variable domain (rest looked up from reference TRBV7-3 and TRBJ1-1): GAGVSQTPSNKVTEKGKYVELRCDPISGHTALYWYRQSLGQGPEFLIYFQGTGAADDSGLPNDRFFAVRPEGSVSTLKIQRTERGDSAVYLCASSSEIGTEAFFGQGTRLTVV.

The sample holds a few counts of this clone. The chain joins TRBV7-9 to TRBJ2-2; 10 bases agree with TRBD1. Per germline, CDR1 SEHNR and CDR2 FQNEAQ (reference sequence). V lost 4 bases to trimming and J lost 6 bases; unmatched junction nucleotides: 8. The CDR3 loop spans 16 amino acids. CDR3 DNA: TGTGCCAGCAGCTCGCCCGGGACAGGGGTGGCCGGGGAGCTGTTTTTT. Amino acid sequence: CASSSPGTGVAGELFF. The entire variable domain, with the rest obtained from reference TRBV7-9 and TRBJ2-2, is as follows: DTGVSQNPRHKITKRGQNVTFRCDPISEHNRLYWYRQTLGQGPEFLTYFQNEAQLEKSRLLSDRFSAERPKGSFSTLEIQRTEQGDSAMYLCASSSPGTGVAGELFFGEGSRLTVL.

This sequence joins TRBV11-2 and TRBJ1-4, with D hard to call. The length of the CDR3 is 19 residues. Germline-derived CDR1 and CDR2 are SGHAT and FQNNGV. Trimming removed 1 base from V and 7 bases from J, with 25 bases in between. CDR3 sequence reads: CASSLAPFGRMGLVEKLFF. The CDR3 coding sequence is TGTGCCAGCAGCTTAGCCCCCTTCGGGAGGATGGGGTTAGTTGAAAAACTGTTTTTT.

CDR3 sequence (DNA): TGTGCCAGTAGCGGGGTATCCTACAATGAGCAGTTCTTC. Residues: CASSGVSYNEQFF. The rearrangement uses TRBV10-3 and TRBJ2-1, with 8 positions matching TRBD2. The CDR3 is 13 amino acids. Germline CDR1 is ENHRY and CDR2 is SYGVKD. Trimming at V came to 10 bases and at J to 1 base, leaving 3 bases not matched to a gene.

The chain carries TRBV19 and TRBJ2-7, with 9 bases lining up with TRBD1. Trimming at V came to 5 bases and at J to 7 bases, leaving 6 bases not matched to a gene. Germline V lookup: CDR1 LNHDA, CDR2 SQIVND (reference sequence). The CDR3 loop spans 13 amino acids. The CDR3 protein is CASSSGQGLEQYF. CDR3 DNA: TGTGCCAGTAGTTCGGGACAGGGTCTTGAGCAGTACTTC.

The rearrangement uses TRBV25-1 and TRBJ2-2; the match to TRBD2 covers 11 bases. Germline V gives CDR1 MGHDK, CDR2 SYGVNS. The CDR3 is 17 amino acids. CDR3 coding DNA: TGTGTTAAGCACGAGTTAGCGGGAGGGAGGGGAGGCGGGGAGCTGTTTTTT. Its protein product is CVKHELAGGRGGGELFF.